This T cell receptor beta chain derives from a study of blood T cell repertoires in COVID-19. Study-level information: Samples of COVID-19 (acute and convalescent) were obtained from the United States, Italy and Spain. The analysed material was cDNA or gDNA that came from T cells, B-cell-depleted T cells, or PBMCs.

Germline values: CDR1 ENHRY, CDR2 SYGVKD. CDR3 length equals 15 residues. Trimming removed 5 bases from V and 0 bases from J, with 12 bases in between. Original handling: Amplification of reference gene primers was used by the study to estimate nucleated cell counts. Sequencing used immunoSEQ multiplex PCR; TCRdb keeps in-frame clones, though not all of them. For V, J and clone size, that table is used; D and trimming come from the DNA. Among tens of thousands of clones, less than 90% were seen once, and the ten largest hold about 3.8%. The chain couples TRBV10-3 to TRBJ2-3; TRBD1 might be the D (6 bases). The clonotype was recovered from a man in his 60s with acute or convalescent COVID-19. Sequences were obtained from peripheral blood. The CDR3 DNA reads TGTGCCATCAGTCGGGACATCTCTAGCACAGATACGCAGTATTTT. Translated: CAISRDISSTDTQYF.